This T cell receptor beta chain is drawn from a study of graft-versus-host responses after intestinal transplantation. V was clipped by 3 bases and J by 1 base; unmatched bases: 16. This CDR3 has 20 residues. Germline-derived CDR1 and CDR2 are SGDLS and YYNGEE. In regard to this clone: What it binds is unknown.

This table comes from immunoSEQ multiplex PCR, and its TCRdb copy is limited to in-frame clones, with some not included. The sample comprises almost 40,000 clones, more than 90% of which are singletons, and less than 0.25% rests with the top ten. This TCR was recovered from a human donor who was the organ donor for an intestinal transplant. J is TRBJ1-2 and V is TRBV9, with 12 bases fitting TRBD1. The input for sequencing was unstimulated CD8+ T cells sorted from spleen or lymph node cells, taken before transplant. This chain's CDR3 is CASSARDRGHGGWSNYGYTF. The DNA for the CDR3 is TGTGCCAGCAGCGCTCGGGACAGGGGGCACGGGGGATGGAGTAACTATGGCTACACCTTC.